Presented here are 22 T cell receptor beta chains from one specimen sequenced in a study of blood T cell repertoires in COVID-19. Profiled with immunoSEQ multiplex PCR; TCRdb holds only in-frame clones, not every one. Seen here are some 130,000 clones, approximately 90% observed once, and the top ten hold more than 15%. Sequencing was performed on peripheral blood. Receptors originate from a man in his fifties with active or convalescent COVID-19.

The chain recombines TRBV24-1 with TRBJ1-5; 8 positions match TRBD1. The germline V gene encodes CDR1 KGHDR and CDR2 SFDVKD. The V segment lost 4 bases and the J segment 7 bases; nucleotides outside the gene matches: 8. The CDR3 totals 15 residues. The CDR3 here is CATSDRGQGRQPQHF. The CDR3 nucleotides are TGTGCCACCAGTGACCGAGGACAGGGAAGGCAGCCCCAGCATTTT.

This clone was detected only a few times. The J gene is TRBJ1-5, the V gene TRBV3-1 (or the pseudogene TRBV3-2), with D possibly being TRBD1 (5 bases). The V gene lost 1 base and the J gene lost 6 bases, with 10 bases spanning the gap. Germline CDR1 is LGHDT and CDR2 is YNNKEL (reference sequence). The CDR3 is 14 residues long. CDR3 region: CASSQGTTAQPQHF. In DNA form, the CDR3 reads TGTGCCAGCAGCCAAGGGACAACGGCTCAGCCCCAGCATTTT.

CDR3 sequence reads: CASSPKDRERYEQYF. The CDR3 region has the DNA TGTGCCAGCAGCCCAAAGGACAGGGAGCGTTACGAGCAGTACTTC. The chain combines TRBV7-8 with TRBJ2-7; 8 nucleotides agree with TRBD1. CDR3 size: 15 residues. J gave up 4 bases and V 5 bases, and 10 bases lay outside the gene matches. Germline V lookup: CDR1 SGHVS, CDR2 FQNEAQ.

The DNA of the CDR3 is TGTGCCACCAGTGATCCCGGACAGGACTGGGTCGGAGAGACCCAGTACTTC. Its translation is CATSDPGQDWVGETQYF. The chain carries TRBV24-1 and TRBJ2-5, with TRBD1 identical over 7 bases. The CDR3 covers 17 residues. Germline V CDR1 and CDR2: KGHDR, SFDVKD. J gave up 4 bases and V 3 bases, and 13 bases lay outside the gene matches.

The chain joins TRBV6-6 to TRBJ1-2; no firm D call. V was clipped by 6 bases and J by 11 bases, with 19 bases between them. CDR1 and CDR2 (germline): MNHNY, SVGAGI (reference sequence). CDR3 length equals 13 residues. DNA of the CDR3: TGTGCCAGCAGAACGGGGTTAGACATACCTTACACCTTC. Protein sequence: CASRTGLDIPYTF.

V is TRBV11-1 and J is TRBJ2-1; maybe TRBD2 (6 bases). Per the germline V gene, CDR1 is SGHAT and CDR2 is FQDESV (reference sequence). The CDR3 contains 15 residues. The V end lost 5 bases, the J end lost 6 bases, and 17 bases lay between the germline ends. The CDR3 region is CASSRSSGRRNEQFF. The CDR3 bases are TGTGCCAGCAGCCGTAGTTCCGGGAGACGCAATGAGCAGTTCTTC.

The genes are TRBV24-1 and TRBJ2-2; 10 bases match TRBD1. CDR1 and CDR2 (germline): KGHDR, SFDVKD. Losses at the gene ends were 0 bases for V and 3 bases for J; bases not matched to a gene: 6. The CDR3 has 18 residues. In DNA form, the CDR3 reads TGTGCCACCAGTGATTTGCCGCCCGGGACAGGGGACACCGGGGAGCTGTTTTTT. This encodes CATSDLPPGTGDTGELFF.

This chain connects TRBV5-4 to TRBJ2-5; 7 bases are shared with TRBD1. The germline V gene has CDR1 SGHNT and CDR2 YYREEE (reference sequence). The CDR3 loop spans 15 amino acids. The ends lost 3 bases at V and 5 bases at J; junction bases unmatched: 10. The CDR3 DNA reads as TGTGCCAGCAGCTCCCGACGACAGGGTAGGGAGACCCAGTACTTC. Translated: CASSSRRQGRETQYF.

This chain connects TRBV5-5 to TRBJ1-5; 8 positions agree with TRBD1. Germline trimming cut 0 bases from V and 2 bases from J; bases unmatched to any gene: 13. Germline assignment: CDR1 SGHKS and CDR2 YYEKEE (reference sequence). CDR3 size: 19 residues. This CDR3 is CASSLVPLAGGWGNQPQHF. The CDR3 DNA is TGTGCCAGCAGCTTGGTTCCATTGGCAGGGGGCTGGGGCAATCAGCCCCAGCATTTT.

The gene calls are TRBV3-1 (or the pseudogene TRBV3-2) and TRBJ1-2; D not certain. CDR1 is LGHDT and CDR2 is YNNKEL in the germline V gene (reference sequence). V was pared by 4 bases and J by 2 bases, with 8 bases between. The CDR3 consists of 13 residues. CDR3 DNA sequence: TGTGCCAGCAGCCCGTCAGGAAACTATGGCTACACCTTC. Its translation is CASSPSGNYGYTF.

This chain joins TRBV19 and TRBJ2-1; TRBD1 agrees at 7 bases. CDR3 length: 13 residues. Unmatched junction bases numbered 13, after V lost 6 bases and J lost 14 bases. Germline CDR1 and CDR2: LNHDA and SQIVND (reference sequence). CDR3 sequence: CASSDVDREGKFF. The CDR3 coding sequence is TGTGCCAGTAGCGATGTAGACAGGGAAGGGAAGTTCTTC.

The gene calls are TRBV20-1 and TRBJ2-3; D remains unclear. V gave up 5 bases and J gave up 4 bases, with 7 bases separating them. Germline-derived CDR1 and CDR2 are DFQATT and SNEGSKA (reference sequence). The CDR3 runs to 11 residues. CDR3 in amino acids: CSAPFADTQYF. In nucleotides, the CDR3 is TGCAGTGCTCCTTTCGCAGATACGCAGTATTTT.

The chain joins TRBV27 to TRBJ2-5; maybe TRBD2 (5 bases). CDR3 length: 13 residues. V was trimmed by 1 base and J by 5 bases, leaving 8 bases between them. Germline V gives CDR1 MNHEY, CDR2 SMNVEV (reference sequence). The CDR3 DNA is TGTGCCAGCAGTTTATTTTCGGGGGAGACCCAGTACTTC. As protein: CASSLFSGETQYF.

This CDR3 reads CASSPLIQGEQYF. In DNA, the CDR3 is TGTGCCAGCAGCCCTCTTATCCAGGGCGAGCAGTACTTC. This chain connects TRBV5-8 to TRBJ2-7; TRBD1 is a possible D gene (5 bases). The V and J ends lost 4 bases and 6 bases respectively, with 14 bases between them. The CDR3 loop spans 13 amino acids. Per germline, CDR1 SGHTS and CDR2 YDEGEE.

This chain uses TRBV5-4 with TRBJ2-7; a possible D gene is TRBD1 (8 bases). Germline CDR1 reads SGHNT; CDR2 reads YYREEE (reference sequence). V was pared by 4 bases and J by 5 bases, with 16 bases between. The CDR3 loop spans 14 amino acids. This CDR3 is CASSIRTGTNEQYF. The DNA for the CDR3 is TGTGCCAGCAGCATAAGGACAGGGACTAACGAGCAGTACTTC.

The rearrangement uses TRBV5-1 and TRBJ2-2; TRBD1 aligns across 10 bases. Unmatched junction bases numbered 4, after V lost 3 bases and J lost 5 bases. The CDR3 extends over 15 amino acids. CDR1 is SGHRS and CDR2 is YFSETQ in the germline V gene. The CDR3 nucleotides read TGCGCCAGCAGCTGGACAGGGGGTAGAACCGGGGAGCTGTTTTTT. Residues: CASSWTGGRTGELFF.

The rearrangement links TRBV9 to TRBJ2-3; maybe TRBD2 (6 bases). CDR1 is SGDLS and CDR2 is YYNGEE in the germline V gene. This CDR3 contains 15 residues. Trimming stripped 0 bases from V and 8 bases from J, with 16 bases between. The CDR3 nucleotides read TGTGCCAGCAGCGTAGATGTGCGGGGCGGAGGTACGCAGTATTTT. Amino acid sequence: CASSVDVRGGGTQYF.

The chain joins TRBV5-1 to TRBJ2-2; 7 bases are a match to TRBD1. This CDR3 region has 15 residues. Germline CDR1 and CDR2: SGHRS and YFSETQ. Trimming cost V 3 bases and J 5 bases; bases outside gene matches: 7. CDR3 in amino acids: CASSYLTGRTGELFF. The CDR3, as DNA: TGCGCCAGCAGCTACCTGACAGGGAGAACCGGGGAGCTGTTTTTT.

This clone was counted a single time. The CDR3 sequence is CASSSSGRAAEQYF. The CDR3 coding sequence is TGTGCCAGCAGTTCTAGCGGGAGGGCCGCCGAGCAGTACTTC. The V gene is TRBV6-5, the J gene TRBJ2-7, with TRBD2 matching over 12 bases. With 4 bases clipped from V and 6 bases from J, the junction kept 4 bases outside the gene matches. The CDR3 is 14 residues long. Per germline, CDR1 MNHEY and CDR2 SVGAGI.

The chain recombines TRBV5-1 with TRBJ2-7; D gene unclear. The V gene lost 4 bases and the J gene lost 2 bases, with 13 bases spanning the gap. This CDR3 contains 14 residues. From germline, CDR1 is SGHRS and CDR2 YFSETQ. The CDR3 DNA follows: TGCGCCAGCAGCAGTCGCAGATCTGCCTACGAGCAGTACTTC. Translated, it gives CASSSRRSAYEQYF.

This clone was seen once. The chain joins TRBV5-1 to TRBJ1-3; 7 bases align to TRBD1. The CDR3 runs to 16 residues. Germline CDR1 reads SGHRS; CDR2 reads YFSETQ. The V segment lost 3 bases and the J segment 0 bases; nucleotides outside the gene matches: 6. The CDR3 coding sequence is TGCGCCAGCAGCTCGACAGGGTCAAACTCTGGAAACACCATATATTTT. This sequence encodes CASSSTGSNSGNTIYF. Filled out from reference TRBV5-1 and TRBJ1-3, the complete variable domain reads KAGVTQTPRYLIKTRGQQVTLSCSPISGHRSVSWYQQTPGQGLQFLFEYFSETQRNKGNFPGRFSGRQFSNSRSEMNVSTLELGDSALYLCASSSTGSNSGNTIYFGEGSWLTVV.

This chain links TRBV4-3 with TRBJ2-5; D uncertain. The CDR3 runs 13 residues. Trimming took 0 bases from V and 3 from J, leaving 5 bases between them. CDR1 and CDR2 (germline): LGHNA, YSLEER. The CDR3 protein is CASSQDVEETQYF. The CDR3 region has the DNA TGCGCCAGCAGCCAAGATGTCGAAGAGACCCAGTACTTC.